In its sample, the clone carrying this TCR beta chain was seen a few times. This sample is part of a study of blood T cell repertoires in COVID-19. V lost 1 base and J lost 7, with 11 bases in between. The germline CDR1 and CDR2 sequences are LGHNA and YSLEER. The CDR3 spans 14 residues. Profiling relied on immunoSEQ multiplex PCR, and the TCRdb table lists in-frame clones only, not all of them. The sample contains 40,000 or so clones, more than 70% of which appear only once. The sample was peripheral blood. The chain combines TRBV4-3 with TRBJ1-5; perhaps TRBD1 as D (6 bases). The sequence derives from a human donor in a cohort sampled during active COVID-19. CDR3 in amino acids: CASSQGVRGQPQHF. As DNA, the CDR3 is TGCGCCAGCAGCCAAGGGGTCAGGGGACAGCCCCAGCATTTT.